The rows below give T cell receptor beta chains drawn from one sample of a study of CD8+CD57+ T cells in acquired aplastic anemia. TCRdb recomputed calls from the reads with MiXCR, one row per CDR3 protein. The table records around 220,000 distinct CDR3 sequences, roughly 53% of them present only once. Sequencing input: sorted CD4+, CD8+, or CD8+CD57+ T cells (not recorded which) from PBMCs. All receptors come from a human donor with aplastic anemia. The CDR3 runs from the conserved cysteine through the conserved F or W. The order of the fields is CDR3 length, V gene, CDR3 protein.

17 | TRBV19 | CASTHPGAGGPGNEQFF
18 | TRBV19 | CASSKTPLTAGEGDGYTF
11 | TRBV20-1 | CSAWRNTEAFF
14 | TRBV5-1 | CASSLAGTHNGYTF
13 | TRBV5-5 | CASSPRSNYGYTF
14 | TRBV15 | CATSRDPLGQPQHF
18 | TRBV5-1 | CASSPIRQGAGVSTEAFF
15 | TRBV9 | CASSVGDRGTDTQYF
14 | TRBV5-1 | CASSFRRDSYEQYF
16 | TRBV9 | CASSHGGGSYNSPLHF
13 | TRBV5-1 | CASSEGNRETQYF
13 | TRBV29-1 | CSATGVSGNGYTF
11 | TRBV5-5 | CASSWDGAYTF
17 | TRBV7-2 | CASSPRGLAGGFGVLTF
14 | TRBV19 | CASSIVQDYNEQFF